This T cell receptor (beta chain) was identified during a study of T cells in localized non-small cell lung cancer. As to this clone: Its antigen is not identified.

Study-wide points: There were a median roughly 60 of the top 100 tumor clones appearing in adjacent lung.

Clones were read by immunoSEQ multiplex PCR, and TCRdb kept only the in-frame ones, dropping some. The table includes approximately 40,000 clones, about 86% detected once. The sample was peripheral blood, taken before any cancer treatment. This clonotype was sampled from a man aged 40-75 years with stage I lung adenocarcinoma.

The CDR3 spells CASRSEAFF. The CDR3, as DNA: TGTGCAAGTCGCTCAGAAGCTTTCTTT. V usage is TRBV12-2 and J usage is TRBJ1-1; the table's TRBD1 call for D was not verified on the DNA. TRBV12-2 is a pseudogene locus. This CDR3 contains 9 residues.